One sample yielded the 21 T cell receptor beta chains listed below, sequenced in a study of post-analysis software for immune sequencing data. TCR beta cDNA libraries included unique molecular identifiers. TCRdb itself ran the PCR reads through MiXCR, one entry per CDR3 protein. The data contain 450,000 to 700,000 distinct CDR3 sequences, about 44% of them seen just once; the ten biggest clones take up under 2%. Whole-study results and caveats: Patients used about five TRBV segments, including TRBV5-6, TRBV5-1 and TRBV20-1, more often than controls.

These TCRs are of unknown antigen specificity. Source material: blood. These receptors were obtained from a girl under 18 with multiple sclerosis.

This rearrangement joins TRBV29-1 to TRBJ2-7; 8 nucleotides agree with TRBD2. Looked up from germline, CDR1 is SQVTM and CDR2 is ANQGSEA. The CDR3 length is 13 residues. Trimming took 6 bases from V and 6 from J; bases not matched to a gene: 10. CDR3 loop: CSVTGGVASEQYF. The CDR3 DNA reads TGCAGCGTGACGGGAGGGGTAGCCTCCGAGCAGTACTTC.

This clonotype was counted a few times. The rearrangement uses TRBV7-2 and TRBJ2-1; 12 positions match TRBD2. CDR1 and CDR2 from the germline V gene are SGHTA and FQGNSA. V trimming: 5 bases; J trimming: 7 bases; junction bases outside the gene matches: 9. The CDR3 totals 16 residues. DNA for the CDR3: TGTGCCAGCAGCCCACGACTAGCGGGGGTGGAGAATGAGCAGTTCTTC. Residues: CASSPRLAGVENEQFF.

CDR3 nucleotides: TGCAGTGCTAACACCGGGACAGGGTCCTACGAGCAGTACTTC. The encoded protein is CSANTGTGSYEQYF. The chain has TRBV20-1 and TRBJ2-7, with 9 bases that match TRBD1. Germline CDR1 and CDR2: DFQATT and SNEGSKA (reference sequence). V lost 4 bases, J lost 1 base, and 5 bases stayed unmatched. This CDR3 contains 14 residues.

The rearrangement links TRBV7-2 to TRBJ2-1; no definite D call. Trimming took 4 bases from V and 5 from J, leaving 9 bases between them. This CDR3 has 13 amino acids. Germline CDR1 SGHTA, CDR2 FQGNSA. The CDR3 region is CASSSYLHNEQFF. Here the CDR3 DNA reads TGTGCCAGCAGCTCGTACCTCCACAATGAGCAGTTCTTC.

In its sample, this clonotype was seen a few times. The J gene is TRBJ2-7, the V gene TRBV20-1; no clear D gene. CDR1 is DFQATT, CDR2 SNEGSKA, per germline (reference sequence). CDR3 length: 11 residues. Trimming took 3 bases from V and 5 from J, leaving 8 bases between them. The CDR3 reads CSASRSHEQYF. The CDR3 DNA reads TGCAGTGCTAGTCGGTCCCACGAGCAGTACTTC.

This clonotype was seen at least ten times. The genes are TRBV6-6 and TRBJ2-5, with D maybe TRBD1 (6 bases). Trimming cost V 5 bases and J 4 bases, with 8 bases left between them. The length of the CDR3 is 12 residues. Germline values: CDR1 MNHNY, CDR2 SVGAGI (reference sequence). The CDR3 is CASSDRSETQYF. CDR3 sequence (DNA): TGTGCCAGCAGTGACAGGTCAGAGACCCAGTACTTC.

In its sample, this clonotype was seen a few times. The chain links TRBV12-3 or TRBV12-4 to TRBJ1-2, with D maybe TRBD1 (5 bases). The V gene lost 3 bases and the J gene lost 9 bases, with 14 bases spanning the gap. The CDR3 totals 13 residues. The chain's CDR3 is CASSFVGAGRYTF. The CDR3 DNA reads TGTGCCAGCAGTTTTGTAGGGGCTGGGCGCTACACCTTC.

This clonotype was observed a handful of times. The chain joins TRBV4-1 to TRBJ2-6; no definite D call. The CDR3 sequence is 15 residues long. Germline V lookup: CDR1 MGHRA, CDR2 YSYEKL. Trimming pared 1 base from V and 2 bases from J, leaving 6 bases between. The DNA for the CDR3 is TGCGCCAGCAGCCAAGTAAGGACTGGGGCCAACGTCCTGACTTTC. Residues: CASSQVRTGANVLTF.

This clonotype was seen only once. The rearrangement uses TRBV12-5 and TRBJ2-7; weak D call: TRBD1 (7 bases). Trimming removed 3 bases from V and 2 bases from J, with 11 bases in between. The germline CDR1 and CDR2 sequences are LGHNT and FRNRAP. CDR3 length: 14 residues. The CDR3 nucleotides are TGTGCTAGTGGTTTCGGGGGACAGACCTACGAGCAGTACTTC. It translates to CASGFGGQTYEQYF.

The CDR3 region has the DNA TGTGCCAGCAGCTCGGGACTAGCGTACTCCTACGAGCAGTACTTC. As protein: CASSSGLAYSYEQYF. The rearrangement links TRBV5-6 to TRBJ2-7, with 10 bases lining up with TRBD2. CDR3 length: 15 residues. Germline lookup yields CDR1 SGHDT and CDR2 YYEEEE. The ends lost 3 bases at V and 0 bases at J; junction bases unmatched: 3. Complete variable domain (other parts from reference TRBV5-6 and TRBJ2-7): DAGVTQSPTHLIKTRGQQVTLRCSPKSGHDTVSWYQQALGQGPQFIFQYYEEEERQRGNFPDRFSGHQFPNYSSELNVNALLLGDSALYLCASSSGLAYSYEQYFGPGTRLTVT.

The chain has TRBV12-3 or TRBV12-4 and TRBJ2-5; 11 positions agree with TRBD2. After removal of 7 bases from V and 5 bases from J, the junction contained 6 bases not matched to a gene. The CDR3 runs 14 residues. This CDR3 is CASTLAGGSETQYF. DNA for the CDR3: TGTGCCAGCACATTAGCGGGAGGGTCGGAGACCCAGTACTTC.

A few counts support this clonotype. The chain is built from TRBV7-9 and TRBJ2-3; a weak D match, TRBD2 (5 bases). The CDR3 consists of 15 residues. V gave up 1 base and J gave up 5 bases, with 13 bases separating them. Germline V CDR1 and CDR2: SEHNR, FQNEAQ (reference sequence). The CDR3 sequence is CASSLDLIRGDTQYF. The CDR3 nucleotides read TGTGCCAGCAGCTTAGACCTAATACGGGGAGATACGCAGTATTTT.

This clonotype was detected a few times. The V call is TRBV7-7, the J call TRBJ2-7; 7 bases align to TRBD1. TRBJ2-5 matches the DNA end more closely, so the J call is doubtful. The CDR3 runs 13 residues. The germline CDR1 and CDR2 sequences are SSHAT and FNYEAQ (reference sequence). CDR3 amino acids: CASSLTGDGTQYF. CDR3 nucleotide sequence: TGTGCCAGCAGCTTAACAGGGGATGGGACCCAGTACTTC.

This clonotype was picked up a small number of times. The chain links TRBV13 to TRBJ2-7; weak D call: TRBD1 (6 bases). Trimming took 8 bases from V and 2 from J, leaving 13 bases between them. CDR1 and CDR2 from the germline V gene are PRHDT and FYEKMQ (reference sequence). The CDR3 has 13 residues. Here the CDR3 reads CASGRGPTYEQYF. The CDR3 bases are TGTGCCAGCGGCAGGGGCCCGACCTACGAGCAGTACTTC.

V usage is TRBV10-1 and J usage is TRBJ2-7; TRBD1 matches 9 bases. Trimming took 6 bases from V and 2 from J; bases not matched to a gene: 5. This CDR3 is built from 14 residues. Germline values: CDR1 WNHNN, CDR2 SYGVQD (reference sequence). The CDR3 reads CASRRQGDTYEQYF. In DNA, the CDR3 is TGCGCCAGCAGGCGACAGGGGGATACCTACGAGCAGTACTTC.

The sample holds a few counts of this clonotype. The rearrangement links TRBV5-1 to TRBJ2-2; 9 positions agree with TRBD2. The CDR3 extends over 15 amino acids. Germline CDR1 SGHRS, CDR2 YFSETQ. With 2 bases clipped from V and 5 bases from J, the junction kept 4 bases outside the gene matches. The CDR3 sequence: CASSLGAGGTGELFF. The CDR3 nucleotides read TGCGCCAGCAGCTTAGGAGCGGGAGGAACCGGGGAGCTGTTTTTT.

The genes are TRBV13 and TRBJ2-5; D not certain. The CDR3 covers 14 residues. V lost 5 bases to trimming and J lost 1 base, with 11 bases between them. Germline CDR1 and CDR2: PRHDT and FYEKMQ (reference sequence). CDR3 nucleotide sequence: TGTGCCAGCAGCCCGCCCAAACCCCAAGAGACCCAGTACTTC. This sequence encodes CASSPPKPQETQYF.

In its sample, this clonotype was seen a few times. The chain has TRBV4-1 and TRBJ2-1; D perhaps matches TRBD1 (6 bases). V was pared by 3 bases and J by 4 bases, with 22 bases between. The CDR3 consists of 18 residues. The V gene's germline CDR1 is MGHRA and CDR2 YSYEKL. CDR3 nucleotides: TGCGCCAGCAGCCATGACCAATTTACAGGGATCCCGTACAATGAGCAGTTCTTC. It is translated as CASSHDQFTGIPYNEQFF.

About this clonotype: An end of the junction does not agree with germline; a read error may underlie this. This chain uses TRBV7-7 with TRBJ2-7; 8 bases are shared with TRBD1. CDR1 and CDR2 (germline): SSHAT, FNYEAQ (reference sequence). This CDR3 has 15 residues. CDR3 nucleotides: TGTGCTAGCAGCTCCGGACAGGGTGCAGGCTACGAGCAGTACTTC. Encoded protein: CASSSGQGAGYEQYF.

This clonotype has a handful of counts. The chain employs TRBV6-1 and TRBJ2-1, with D hard to call. Germline CDR1 MNHNS, CDR2 SASEGT. Between the trimmed V and J ends, which lost 4 bases and 10 bases, there was a span of 8 bases. The CDR3 extends over 11 amino acids. As DNA, the CDR3 is TGTGCCAGCAGTGTGGGCTGGGAGCAGTTCTTC. As protein: CASSVGWEQFF.

This clonotype was recorded a few times. The chain has TRBV6-5 and TRBJ2-2; D call uncertain. Germline V gene lookup returns CDR1 MNHEY and CDR2 SVGAGI. The V and J ends lost 2 bases and 4 bases respectively, with 8 bases between them. The CDR3 extends over 14 amino acids. For the CDR3, the DNA is TGTGCCAGCAGTTACCTAGACGCCACCGGGGAGCTGTTTTTT. This encodes CASSYLDATGELFF.